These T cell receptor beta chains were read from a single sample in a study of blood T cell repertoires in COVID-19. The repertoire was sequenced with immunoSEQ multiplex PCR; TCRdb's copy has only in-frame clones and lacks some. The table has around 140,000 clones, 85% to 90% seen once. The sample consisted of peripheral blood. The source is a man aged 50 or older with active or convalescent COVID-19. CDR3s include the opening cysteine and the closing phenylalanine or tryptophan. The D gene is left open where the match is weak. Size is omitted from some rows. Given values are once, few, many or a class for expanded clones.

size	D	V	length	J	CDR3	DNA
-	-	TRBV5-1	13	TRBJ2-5	CASSLRTVETQYF	TGCGCCAGCAGCTTGCGGACAGTCGAGACCCAGTACTTC
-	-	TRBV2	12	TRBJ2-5	CASSFGEETQYF	TGTGCCAGCAGTTTCGGGGAAGAGACCCAGTACTTC
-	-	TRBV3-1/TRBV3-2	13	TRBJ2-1	CASSQEAYNEQFF	TGTGCCAGCAGCCAAGAGGCTTACAATGAGCAGTTCTTC
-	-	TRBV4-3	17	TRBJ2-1	CASSQDLRGYRNNEQFF	TGCGCCAGCAGCCAAGATTTGAGGGGGTACAGGAACAATGAGCAGTTCTTC
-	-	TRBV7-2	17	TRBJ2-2	CASSLIVWRLNTGELFF	TGTGCCAGCAGCCTGATCGTATGGCGGCTGAACACCGGGGAGCTGTTTTTT
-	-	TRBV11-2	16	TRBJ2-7	CASSLVGSYGGYEQYF	TGTGCCAGCAGCTTAGTTGGCTCGTATGGTGGCTACGAGCAGTACTTC
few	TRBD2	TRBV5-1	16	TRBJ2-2	CASSLVAGVGTGELFF	TGCGCCAGCAGCTTGGTAGCGGGAGTGGGGACCGGGGAGCTGTTTTTT
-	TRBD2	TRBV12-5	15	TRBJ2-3	CASGFTSGGTDTQYF	TGTGCTAGTGGTTTCACTAGCGGGGGGACAGATACGCAGTATTTT
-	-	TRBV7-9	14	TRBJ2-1	CASSQGRPRNEQFF	TGTGCCAGCAGCCAGGGGCGCCCCCGGAATGAGCAGTTCTTC
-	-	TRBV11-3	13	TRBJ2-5	CASSEGNQETQYF	TGTGCCAGCAGCGAGGGAAACCAAGAGACCCAGTACTTC